The clone carrying this T cell receptor beta chain ranks as medium-sized. Its antigen is as yet unknown. The graft donor-derived T-allo10 cells reportedly recognize host alloantigens, are anergic, and suppress alloantigen-specifically. TCRdb fed the reads into MiXCR, producing one record per CDR3 protein. The sample records some 6,000 distinct CDR3 sequences, under 35% being singletons. The data stem from a study of type 1 regulatory T cells. On the study more broadly: T-allo10 is an in vitro-generated, Tr1-enriched CD4 T cell product specific for alloantigen.

With 3 bases clipped from V and 0 bases from J, the junction kept 5 bases outside the gene matches. The germline V gene has CDR1 SGHTA and CDR2 FQGNSA. CDR3 length: 16 amino acids. The receptor's source is a human donor in good health. V gene TRBV7-2 combines with J gene TRBJ2-3, with 8 positions matching TRBD2. Sequenced input: cultured T cells, either the whole culture or a sorted T cell fraction (not recorded which). Indicated subset: Tr1-enriched cell product generated in vitro against host alloantigens. DNA for the CDR3: TGTGCCAGCAGCTTGGGACTAGAGGGGAGCACAGATACGCAGTATTTT. The encoded protein is CASSLGLEGSTDTQYF.